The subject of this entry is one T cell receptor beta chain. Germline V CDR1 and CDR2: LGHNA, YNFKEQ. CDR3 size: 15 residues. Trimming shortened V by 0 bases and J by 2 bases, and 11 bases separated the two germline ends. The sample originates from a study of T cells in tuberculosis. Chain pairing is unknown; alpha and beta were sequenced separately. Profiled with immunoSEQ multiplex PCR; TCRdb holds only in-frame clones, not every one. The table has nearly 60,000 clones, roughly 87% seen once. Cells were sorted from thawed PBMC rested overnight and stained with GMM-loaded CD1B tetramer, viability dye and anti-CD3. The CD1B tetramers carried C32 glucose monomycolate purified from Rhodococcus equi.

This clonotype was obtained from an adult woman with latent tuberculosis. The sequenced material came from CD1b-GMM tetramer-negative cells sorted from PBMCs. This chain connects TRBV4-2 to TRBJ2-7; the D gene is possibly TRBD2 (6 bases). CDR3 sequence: CASSQDPGGPYEQYF. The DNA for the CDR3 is TGTGCCAGCAGCCAAGATCCAGGAGGGCCCTACGAGCAGTACTTC.